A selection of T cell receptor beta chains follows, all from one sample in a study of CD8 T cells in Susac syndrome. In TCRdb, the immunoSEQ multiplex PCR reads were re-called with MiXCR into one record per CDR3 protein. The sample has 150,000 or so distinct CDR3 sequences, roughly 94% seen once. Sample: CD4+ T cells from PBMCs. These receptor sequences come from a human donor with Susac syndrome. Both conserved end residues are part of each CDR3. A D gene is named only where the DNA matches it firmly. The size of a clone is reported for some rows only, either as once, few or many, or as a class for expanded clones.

TGCAGCGTTGAAGGGGAGCGGGGCTACGAGCAGTACTTC	CSVEGERGYEQYF	TRBD2	.	TRBV29-1	TRBJ2-7
TGTGCCACCAGTGATTTGGCTACCGGGACAGTCGTAAATGAGCAGTTCTTC	CATSDLATGTVVNEQFF	TRBD1	.	TRBV24-1	TRBJ2-1
TGTGCCAGCAGACAGGGCCCTGAAGCTTTCTTT	CASRQGPEAFF	.	.	TRBV12-3/TRBV12-4	TRBJ1-1
TGTGCCAGCAGCCAGGGGGGGGAGACCCAGTACTTC	CASSQGGETQYF	.	.	TRBV27	TRBJ2-5
TGTGCCAGCAGTTCCCAGGACGAGGACAGGGGACCCTATGGCTACACCTTC	CASSSQDEDRGPYGYTF	TRBD1	.	TRBV28	TRBJ1-2
TGTGCCAGCAGACGCATGGAGAGGTCGAACACCGGGGAGCTGTTTTTT	CASRRMERSNTGELFF	.	.	TRBV28	TRBJ2-2
TGTGCCAGCAGTACCCAGCAGGCTGGGGCCAACGTCCTGACTTTC	CASSTQQAGANVLTF	.	.	TRBV6-2/TRBV6-3	TRBJ2-6
TGTGCCAGCAGCTTGAATGGTTACATGAACACTGAAGCTTTCTTT	CASSLNGYMNTEAFF	.	.	TRBV5-5	TRBJ1-1
TGTGCCTGGAGTCCTGCGGGGGGCTACACCTTC	CAWSPAGGYTF	.	.	TRBV30	TRBJ1-2
TGTGCCAGCAGCTTAGGGCAGGTCAATCAGCCCCAGCATTTT	CASSLGQVNQPQHF	.	.	TRBV7-9	TRBJ1-5
TGCAGCGTTGTGCGGGGAAGCGACTATGGCTACACCTTC	CSVVRGSDYGYTF	.	.	TRBV29-1	TRBJ1-2
TGTGCCAGCAGTGACTCTGTTACCGGGGAGCTGTTTTTT	CASSDSVTGELFF	.	.	TRBV6-4	TRBJ2-2
TGCAGTGCTAGGGAGGGCTCCGATCAGCCCCAGCATTTT	CSAREGSDQPQHF	.	.	TRBV20-1	TRBJ1-5
TGTGCCAGCAGTTTATTGGGCGAAGACACCATATATTTT	CASSLLGEDTIYF	.	once	TRBV12-3/TRBV12-4	TRBJ1-3
TGCAGTGCCAAGAGCCCGAACACTGAAGCTTTCTTT	CSAKSPNTEAFF	.	.	TRBV20-1	TRBJ1-1
TGTGCCACCAAGCGGGGACTCGGTACGCAGTATTTT	CATKRGLGTQYF	TRBD2	.	TRBV19	TRBJ2-3
TGTGCCAGCAGCCAAGCGTCAGGGACTAATCAGCCCCAGCATTTT	CASSQASGTNQPQHF	.	.	TRBV3-1	TRBJ1-5
TGTGCCAGCAGTCGCCCAACGAGTGGCTACACCTTC	CASSRPTSGYTF	.	.	TRBV6-2/TRBV6-3	TRBJ1-2
TGTGCTAGTGGTTTGGTACGGGGGGCTAGCGGGAGTGGCGAGCAGTACTTC	CASGLVRGASGSGEQYF	TRBD2	.	TRBV12-5	TRBJ2-7
TGCAGTGGCGGGACTAGCGCATACAATGAGCAGTTCTTC	CSGGTSAYNEQFF	TRBD2	.	TRBV29-1	TRBJ2-1
TGTGCCAGCAGCCTCGGGGCTCAAGAGACCCAGTACTTC	CASSLGAQETQYF	.	.	TRBV25-1	TRBJ2-5
TGTGCCAGCAGTGAGCAGACTGGAAACACCATATATTTT	CASSEQTGNTIYF	.	.	TRBV2	TRBJ1-3
TGTGCCAGCAGCCTACTGGGACAGCTGAACACAGATACGCAGTATTTT	CASSLLGQLNTDTQYF	TRBD1	.	TRBV9	TRBJ2-3
TGCAGTGCTAGAGGCACCGGGACAGCGGGGGAGACCCAGTACTTC	CSARGTGTAGETQYF	.	.	TRBV20-1	TRBJ2-5
TGTGCCAGCAGCAAAATGGATCAGCCCCAGCATTTT	CASSKMDQPQHF	.	.	TRBV21-1	TRBJ1-5
TGTGCCAGCAGCCGGGGGACTAGCGGGAGGAGTGAGCAGTTCTTC	CASSRGTSGRSEQFF	TRBD2	once	TRBV11-2	TRBJ2-1
TGTGCCAGCAGTGAAGTTGACAGGGGAGACGAGCAGTACTTC	CASSEVDRGDEQYF	TRBD1	.	TRBV25-1	TRBJ2-7
TGTGCCAGCAGCTTAACGGGTCGGACCCAGTACTTC	CASSLTGRTQYF	.	many	TRBV7-2	TRBJ2-5
TGTGCCAGCAGCTTAGCGGGAGGGGTGTACAATGAGCAGTTCTTC	CASSLAGGVYNEQFF	TRBD2	.	TRBV7-6	TRBJ2-1
TGCGCCAGCAGTCCGGGGAACACTGAAGCTTTCTTT	CASSPGNTEAFF	.	.	TRBV23-1	TRBJ1-1
TGTGCCACCAGCAGAAGAGCTGGGGCCAACGTCCTGACTTTC	CATSRRAGANVLTF	.	.	TRBV15	TRBJ2-6
TGCGCCAGCAGCTTGGAAGGGGGGAAAGGCGTCCTGACTTTC	CASSLEGGKGVLTF	.	.	TRBV5-1	TRBJ2-6
TGCAGTGCTAACCGAGCACAGGGGAGCTCCTACGAGCAGTACTTC	CSANRAQGSSYEQYF	TRBD1	.	TRBV20-1	TRBJ2-7
TGTGCCAGCAGCTTAGGGAGACTGTCATTCACTGAAGCTTTCTTT	CASSLGRLSFTEAFF	.	.	TRBV13	TRBJ1-1